Each of the 22 T cell receptor beta chains below was sequenced from the same sample in a study of cytomegalovirus exposure and HLA in healthy donors. In the PCR, 60 Vbeta and 13 Jbeta primers were used. Here immunoSEQ multiplex PCR was the method, and the copy in TCRdb shows in-frame clones only, minus some. The table records 150,000 to 200,000 clones, about four fifths of them present only once. The specimen sequenced was PBMCs. Receptor source: a woman aged 45-59 years in good health and CMV-seropositive.

DNA of the CDR3: TGTGCCAGCGGGCAGCCCCAGCATTTT. Translation gives CASGQPQHF. The rearrangement links TRBV19 to TRBJ1-5, with D hard to call. This CDR3 region has 9 residues. V gave up 9 bases and J gave up 7 bases, with 4 bases separating them. Germline V gene data show CDR1 as LNHDA and CDR2 as SQIVND (reference sequence).

The V gene is TRBV28, the J gene TRBJ1-4, with TRBD1 as a possible D gene (5 bases). The CDR3 totals 15 residues. V was shortened by 3 bases and J by 3 bases, with 11 bases between the two germline ends. Germline V lookup: CDR1 MDHEN, CDR2 SYDVKM. CDR3 loop: CASSLGTAPNEKLFF. DNA of the CDR3: TGTGCCAGCAGTTTGGGGACTGCGCCTAATGAAAAACTGTTTTTT.

The chain carries TRBV6-1 and TRBJ1-2; 8 bases fit TRBD1. From germline, CDR1 is MNHNS and CDR2 SASEGT. V shed 4 bases and J 2 bases; nucleotides not matched to a gene: 6. There are 15 residues in the CDR3. CDR3 coding DNA: TGTGCCAGCAGTGGGGGCCGGACAGGGAACTATGGCTACACCTTC. Its protein product is CASSGGRTGNYGYTF.

The CDR3 is CASSYSTGESYNEQFF. The CDR3, as DNA: TGTGCCAGCAGTTACTCGACCGGGGAGTCCTACAATGAGCAGTTCTTC. The V and J genes are TRBV6-7 and TRBJ2-1, with D perhaps matching TRBD2 (5 bases). TRBV6-7 is an open reading frame whose function is uncertain. There are 16 residues in the CDR3. Trimming took 0 bases from V and 1 from J, leaving 10 bases between them.

The table lists this clone with a few counts. The chain is built from TRBV5-1 and TRBJ1-4; TRBD1 aligns across 8 bases. Trimming took 4 bases from V and 6 from J; bases not matched to a gene: 17. This CDR3 contains 18 residues. Germline-derived CDR1 and CDR2 are SGHRS and YFSETQ. The CDR3 coding sequence is TGCGCCAGCAGCCCAGCCCGACAGGGGCCAGCGAGGGATGAAAAACTGTTTTTT. This sequence encodes CASSPARQGPARDEKLFF.

In its sample, this clone was seen a few times. The chain carries TRBV28 and TRBJ1-5; D may be TRBD1 (5 bases). Germline CDR1 is MDHEN and CDR2 is SYDVKM. This CDR3 region has 16 residues. V was pared by 7 bases and J by 1 base, with 17 bases between. The CDR3: CASTPRRGGSNQPQHF. Written as DNA, the CDR3 is TGTGCCAGCACCCCAAGGAGGGGCGGGAGCAATCAGCCCCAGCATTTT.

The chain is built from TRBV9 and TRBJ2-3; the match to TRBD1 covers 10 bases. Germline V gives CDR1 SGDLS, CDR2 YYNGEE. V lost 0 bases to trimming and J lost 5 bases; unmatched junction nucleotides: 3. CDR3 length: 15 residues. The CDR3 sequence is CASSVGGQGRDTQYF. DNA of the CDR3: TGTGCCAGCAGCGTAGGGGGACAGGGGAGAGATACGCAGTATTTT.

The rearrangement joins TRBV28 to TRBJ1-2; TRBD1 is a possible D gene (5 bases). V lost 2 bases to trimming and J lost 7 bases, with 17 bases between them. The CDR3 contains 15 residues. Germline loops: CDR1 MDHEN, CDR2 SYDVKM. This chain's CDR3 is CASSLGRGQLGGYTF. The CDR3, as DNA: TGTGCCAGCAGTTTAGGGCGGGGCCAACTTGGTGGCTACACCTTC.

This clone was counted once. J is TRBJ1-2 and V is TRBV20-1; the D gene is possibly TRBD1 (6 bases). Trimming pared 3 bases from V and 9 bases from J, leaving 11 bases between. Germline loops: CDR1 DFQATT, CDR2 SNEGSKA (reference sequence). The CDR3 extends over 11 amino acids. CDR3 sequence (DNA): TGCAGTGCTAGCACAGGGACGAGCTACACCTTC. It codes for CSASTGTSYTF.

The chain joins TRBV27 to TRBJ2-3; 10 bases line up with TRBD2. Germline lookup yields CDR1 MNHEY and CDR2 SMNVEV (reference sequence). There are 17 residues in the CDR3. Trimming cost V 4 bases and J 1 base; bases outside gene matches: 8. The DNA for the CDR3 is TGTGCCAGCAGTTCACTAACCGGGACTAGCGGCACAGATACGCAGTATTTT. Its translation: CASSSLTGTSGTDTQYF.

This sequence joins TRBV9 and TRBJ2-7; possible D gene TRBD1, 6 bases. Germline CDR1 reads SGDLS; CDR2 reads YYNGEE. The V end lost 0 bases, the J end lost 7 bases, and 14 bases lay between the germline ends. The CDR3 loop spans 14 amino acids. The CDR3 DNA follows: TGTGCCAGCAGCGTAGCTACAGGGTTGGGGGAGCAGTACTTC. Translation gives CASSVATGLGEQYF.

The CDR3 coding sequence is TGTGCCAGTAAGATACAGACGATGAACACTGAAGCTTTCTTT. Translated: CASKIQTMNTEAFF. This rearrangement joins TRBV19 to TRBJ1-1; D gene uncertain. Looked up from germline, CDR1 is LNHDA and CDR2 is SQIVND (reference sequence). This CDR3 is built from 14 residues. With 7 bases removed from V and 0 bases from J, the gap between germline ends came to 12 bases.

This chain uses TRBV7-2 with TRBJ2-7, with 9 bases aligning to TRBD2. The germline gives CDR1 SGHTA, CDR2 FQGNSA. The CDR3 contains 15 residues. V lost 1 base to trimming and J lost 4 bases; unmatched junction nucleotides: 5. The CDR3 loop reads CASSLGSGSRYEQYF. The CDR3 bases are TGTGCCAGCAGCTTAGGTAGCGGGAGCCGTTACGAGCAGTACTTC.

The chain couples TRBV6-6 to TRBJ1-1; 7 bases map to TRBD1. Losses at the gene ends were 4 bases for V and 6 bases for J; bases not matched to a gene: 8. The CDR3 has 14 residues. The germline gives CDR1 MNHNY, CDR2 SVGAGI (reference sequence). CDR3: CASSSGQARAEAFF. CDR3 coding DNA: TGTGCCAGCAGTTCCGGACAGGCTAGGGCTGAAGCTTTCTTT.

The chain uses TRBV5-1 and TRBJ1-2; 8 nucleotides agree with TRBD1. Unmatched junction bases numbered 13, after V lost 4 bases and J lost 5 bases. There are 16 residues in the CDR3. The germline CDR1 and CDR2 sequences are SGHRS and YFSETQ. The CDR3 is CASSPETGARLYGYTF. The CDR3 DNA reads TGCGCCAGCAGCCCAGAGACAGGGGCCAGACTTTATGGCTACACCTTC.

The chain is built from TRBV7-8 and TRBJ1-3; tentatively, D is TRBD1 (5 bases). Germline V gene lookup returns CDR1 SGHVS and CDR2 FQNEAQ. The V gene lost 0 bases and the J gene lost 2 bases, with 5 bases spanning the gap. CDR3 length equals 14 residues. The CDR3 DNA reads TGTGCCAGCAGCTTAGCAGGGGCTGGAAACACCATATATTTT. Translated, it gives CASSLAGAGNTIYF.

The CDR3 DNA follows: TGTGCCAGCATTACCCGGGACAGAATATCATATGGCTACACCTTC. This sequence encodes CASITRDRISYGYTF. This rearrangement joins TRBV6-4 to TRBJ1-2; 7 bases align to TRBD1. V lost 7 bases to trimming and J lost 5 bases; unmatched junction nucleotides: 13. The CDR3 is made up of 15 amino acids. Germline-derived CDR1 and CDR2 are MRHNA and SNTAGT.

The V call is TRBV28, the J call TRBJ1-2, with D unresolved. V was clipped by 6 bases and J by 4 bases, with 12 bases between them. Per germline, CDR1 MDHEN and CDR2 SYDVKM. This CDR3 contains 13 residues. The CDR3 coding sequence is TGTGCCAGCAGCAAGTCCGTAGCCTATGGCTACACCTTC. This gives the protein CASSKSVAYGYTF.

This chain joins TRBV4-2 and TRBJ2-1; 7 nucleotides line up with TRBD1. After removal of 4 bases from V and 1 base from J, the junction contained 10 bases not matched to a gene. Looked up from germline, CDR1 is LGHNA and CDR2 is YNFKEQ. The CDR3 totals 17 residues. CDR3 nucleotides: TGTGCCAGCAGCCCTACCCAGACAGGGATTTCCTACAATGAGCAGTTCTTC. Its translation is CASSPTQTGISYNEQFF.

This chain uses TRBV10-3 with TRBJ2-3, with TRBD1 identical over 9 bases. V gave up 10 bases and J gave up 3 bases; unmatched junction bases: 2. This CDR3 spans 12 amino acids. CDR1 ENHRY and CDR2 SYGVKD come from the germline V gene. This CDR3 is CASGTGTDTQYF. The CDR3 DNA reads TGTGCCAGTGGGACAGGGACAGATACGCAGTATTTT.

This chain links TRBV25-1 with TRBJ1-2, with 8 bases identical to TRBD1. CDR1 MGHDK and CDR2 SYGVNS come from the germline V gene. The CDR3 totals 15 residues. J gave up 0 bases and V 6 bases, and 6 bases lay outside the gene matches. Here the CDR3 DNA reads TGTGCCAGCAGCCCCAGGGACAGGCCTAACTATGGCTACACCTTC. Encoded protein: CASSPRDRPNYGYTF.

Points on this clone: Additional DNA sequences in this sample encode the identical CDR3. The chain employs TRBV27 and TRBJ2-1; D unresolved. V was cut by 6 bases and J by 3 bases, with 12 bases left in between. This CDR3 has 14 residues. From germline, CDR1 is MNHEY and CDR2 SMNVEV (reference sequence). CDR3 loop: CASSFGRDYNEQFF. In nucleotides, the CDR3 is TGTGCCAGCAGCTTTGGGCGTGACTACAATGAGCAGTTCTTC.